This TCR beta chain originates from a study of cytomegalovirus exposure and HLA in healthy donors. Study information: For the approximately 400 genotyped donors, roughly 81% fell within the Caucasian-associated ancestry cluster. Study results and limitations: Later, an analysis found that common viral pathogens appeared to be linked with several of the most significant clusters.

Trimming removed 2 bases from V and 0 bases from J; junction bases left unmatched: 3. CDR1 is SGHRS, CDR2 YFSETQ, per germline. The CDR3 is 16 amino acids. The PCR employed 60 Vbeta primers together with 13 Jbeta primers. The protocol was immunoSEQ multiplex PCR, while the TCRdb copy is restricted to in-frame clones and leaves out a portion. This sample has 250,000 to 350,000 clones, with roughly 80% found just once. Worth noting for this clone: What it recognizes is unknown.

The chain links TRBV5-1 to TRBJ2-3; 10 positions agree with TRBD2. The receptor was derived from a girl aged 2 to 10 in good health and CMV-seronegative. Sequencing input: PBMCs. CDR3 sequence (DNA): TGCGCCAGCAGCTTTGAACTAGCGGGGAGCACAGATACGCAGTATTTT. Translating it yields CASSFELAGSTDTQYF.